Reported below is one TCR beta chain. Only one count was recorded for this clone. Its antigen specificity is not known. Per-nucleotide qualities are absent, and no much larger clonotype sits a single base away. These data come from a study of OX40 agonist ivuxolimab in advanced cancers. Regarding the research as a whole: Ivuxolimab was a fully human IgG2 agonistic monoclonal antibody targeting the costimulatory receptor OX40 (CD134). Intravenous ivuxolimab was administered to patients every 2 weeks at six dose levels: 0.01, 0.1, 0.3, 1.5, 3 and 10 mg/kg. Of the approximately 50 dose-escalation patients, hepatocellular carcinoma was present in approximately 20, melanoma in some 15, renal cell carcinoma in 9 and head and neck cancer in 9. In the dose-escalation cohort, about four fifths of patients were male, and the mean age was roughly 56 years with a range of about 20 to 79. Patients were allowed to have had prior anti-PD-1, anti-PD-L1 or anti-CTLA-4 therapy, and 40% of the dose-escalation patients had been treated with checkpoint inhibitors. Three dose-escalation patients achieved partial responses, one with hepatocellular carcinoma and two with cutaneous melanoma. Peripheral TCRbeta sequencing aimed to test whether ivuxolimab altered TCR sequence diversity and caused clonal T-cell expansion. The monotherapy dose-escalation portion (N ≈ 52 patients) of the phase I ivuxolimab trial is reported in the paper. Results and caveats for the whole study, not just this receptor: After ivuxolimab, more expanded clones were found on average in CD8+ T cells than in CD4+ T cells. The antigen specificity of the clonally expanded peripheral T cells was not determined. In partial responders in the 0.1-3.0 mg/kg groups, normalized peripheral clonal expansion was found to be among the lowest, especially among CD8+ T cells. Low levels of normalized T-cell clonal expansion were also seen in some nonresponding patients. At doses of 0.1 to 3.0 mg/kg, clonal expansion of both CD4+ and CD8+ blood T cells was observed from baseline to week 6.

Trimming at the junction amounts to 3 bases on V and 2 bases on J, and the germline ends lie 14 bases apart. Including cysteine and phenylalanine, the CDR3 has 14 amino acids. The retained sequence is limited to the CDR3, 42 bases, with the frame set at the first base. Via the germline V gene, CDR1 is SQVTM and CDR2 ANQGSEA. The trial excluded patients who had a history of autoimmune disease or who were on systemic immunosuppression. Peripheral blood for TCR sequencing was drawn from every dose cohort at baseline, at cycle 4 day 1 and at cycle 7 day 1. The samples were drawn from a first-in-human, open-label, multicenter phase I dose-escalation trial of ivuxolimab. Adults with locally advanced or metastatic melanoma, renal cell carcinoma, hepatocellular carcinoma or head and neck squamous cell carcinoma were enrolled in the trial. CD4+ and CD8+ T cells were sorted separately from peripheral blood before TCR sequencing.

Genomic DNA was extracted from sorted cells for sequencing of the TCRbeta CDR3 region. The immunoSEQ Assay was used for sequencing of TCRbeta CDR3 regions. The source is immuneACCESS, and TCRdb retained only in-frame sequences with V and J called. Part of the clones is not carried over; for the studies checked, unresolved V genes explain less than half of this, and the remainder is unexplained. The sample profile shows under 20,000 clones; around 80% of them were found once. About half of the sample goes to the ten largest clones. Rearrangement joined TRBV29-1 to TRBJ2-7; the best D guess is TRBD2, with 6 bases matching. The receptor's source is an adult with an advanced solid tumor such as melanoma, head and neck, liver or kidney cancer. The material sequenced was CD4+ or CD8+ T cells sorted from blood, taken in a trial of the OX40 agonist ivuxolimab. The CDR3 protein: CSVEVGRETYEQYF. The nucleotides read TGCAGCGTTGAGGTGGGGCGGGAAACCTACGAGCAGTACTTC.